Presented here are 24 T cell receptor beta chains from one specimen sequenced in a study of blood T cell repertoires in COVID-19. Sequencing was performed with immunoSEQ multiplex PCR; in TCRdb, only in-frame clones are kept and a portion is missing. The repertoire consists of around 29,000 clones, with around 87% occurring once and the leading ten covering 10%. The specimen sequenced was peripheral blood. The receptor source for this set is a man in his sixties with acute or convalescent COVID-19.

The CDR3 loop is CASSPQGIARETQYF. The CDR3 nucleotides read TGTGCCAGTAGTCCACAGGGGATTGCGCGAGAGACCCAGTACTTC. The chain employs TRBV19 and TRBJ2-5, with 7 bases fitting TRBD1. The CDR3 extends over 15 amino acids. V trimming: 5 bases; J trimming: 4 bases; junction bases outside the gene matches: 10. From germline, CDR1 is LNHDA and CDR2 SQIVND (reference sequence).

The V gene is TRBV27, the J gene TRBJ2-7; weak D call: TRBD1 (6 bases). This CDR3 is built from 13 residues. Trimming took off 6 bases at V and 6 bases at J, with 15 bases between the two ends. Per the germline V gene, CDR1 is MNHEY and CDR2 is SMNVEV (reference sequence). CDR3 nucleotide sequence: TGTGCCAGCAGCCCACTCGGACAGCTCGAGCAGTACTTC. This encodes CASSPLGQLEQYF.

The V call is TRBV19, the J call TRBJ2-5, with 7 bases lining up with TRBD2. In germline, CDR1 is LNHDA, CDR2 SQIVND (reference sequence). Trimming removed 4 bases from V and 5 bases from J; junction bases left unmatched: 7. CDR3 length equals 14 residues. The CDR3 DNA reads TGTGCCAGTAGTACCGGGGCGGGAGTGGAGACCCAGTACTTC. Translated, it gives CASSTGAGVETQYF.

This chain links TRBV7-3 with TRBJ2-2; 11 bases agree with TRBD2. CDR1 is SGHTA, CDR2 FQGTGA, per germline. The J segment lost 2 bases and the V segment lost 8 bases, leaving 7 bases of the junction unmatched. The CDR3 contains 16 residues. CDR3 DNA sequence: TGTGCCAGCCGATCGACTAGCGGGAAAAACACCGGGGAGCTGTTTTTT. As protein: CASRSTSGKNTGELFF.

The chain uses TRBV7-9 and TRBJ1-1; D possibly corresponds to TRBD1 (5 bases). CDR1 and CDR2 (germline): SEHNR, FQNEAQ (reference sequence). V was shortened by 2 bases and J by 1 base, with 8 bases between the two germline ends. There are 14 residues in the CDR3. CDR3 protein: CASSLLQENTEAFF. The CDR3 DNA is TGTGCCAGCAGCTTACTACAGGAGAACACTGAAGCTTTCTTT.

This rearrangement joins TRBV9 to TRBJ1-1; D unresolved. Trimming took 3 bases from V and 4 from J, leaving 7 bases between them. Looked up from germline, CDR1 is SGDLS and CDR2 is YYNGEE. CDR3 size: 12 residues. The CDR3 DNA reads as TGTGCCAGCAGCGGAGGAGGCACTGAAGCTTTCTTT. Translated: CASSGGGTEAFF.

CDR3 region: CASSLATGTEQYF. In DNA form, the CDR3 reads TGTGCCAGCAGTTTAGCTACAGGGACCGAGCAGTACTTC. The chain employs TRBV12-3 or TRBV12-4 and TRBJ2-7; perhaps TRBD1 as D (6 bases). With 0 bases removed from V and 6 bases from J, the gap between germline ends came to 9 bases. This CDR3 has 13 residues.

The chain couples TRBV10-3 to TRBJ1-1, with 7 nucleotides matching TRBD1. The germline V gene encodes CDR1 ENHRY and CDR2 SYGVKD. CDR3 length: 17 residues. V shed 4 bases and J 2 bases; nucleotides not matched to a gene: 13. CDR3 in amino acids: CAISGHQGESINTEAFF. The CDR3, as DNA: TGTGCCATCAGTGGGCACCAGGGGGAATCAATTAACACTGAAGCTTTCTTT.

The chain joins TRBV30 to TRBJ1-4; 7 bases align to TRBD1. The length of the CDR3 is 13 residues. Trimming took 6 bases from V and 0 from J; bases not matched to a gene: 1. Germline CDR1 is GTSNPN and CDR2 is SVGIG (reference sequence). Here the CDR3 DNA reads TGTGCCTGCGGGACAGCAACTAATGAAAAACTGTTTTTT. This encodes CACGTATNEKLFF.

This sequence joins TRBV5-1 and TRBJ2-3; 7 bases are a match to TRBD1. The junction had 6 bases not matched to a gene; V was cut back by 4 bases and J by 4 bases. The CDR3 consists of 14 residues. Germline values: CDR1 SGHRS, CDR2 YFSETQ. The CDR3 bases are TGCGCCAGCAGCCCCGGGACAGCATCAGATACGCAGTATTTT. Translation: CASSPGTASDTQYF.

V is TRBV30 and J is TRBJ2-5; 10 bases fit TRBD2. V shed 2 bases, J shed 4 bases, and the junction held 4 bases outside the gene matches. The CDR3 is 14 residues long. Germline assignment: CDR1 GTSNPN and CDR2 SVGIG (reference sequence). The CDR3 DNA follows: TGTGCCTGGAGTCCTAGCGGGAGAAGAGAGACCCAGTACTTC. As protein: CAWSPSGRRETQYF.

The chain recombines TRBV5-8 with TRBJ2-1; 9 nucleotides align to TRBD2. Germline V gene data show CDR1 as SGHTS and CDR2 as YDEGEE. This CDR3 spans 16 amino acids. V was clipped by 4 bases and J by 8 bases; unmatched bases: 13. DNA for the CDR3: TGTGCCAGCAGCGACGTCGCGGGGGGGCTCTTTGATGAGCAGTTCTTC. Translated, it gives CASSDVAGGLFDEQFF.

The chain has TRBV5-4 and TRBJ2-7; 7 bases are shared with TRBD1. The ends lost 2 bases at V and 2 bases at J; junction bases unmatched: 4. The CDR3 is 14 residues long. Germline V CDR1 and CDR2: SGHNT, YYREEE (reference sequence). CDR3 bases: TGTGCCAGCAGCTTCCTACAGGGGCCCTACGAGCAGTACTTC. Its translation: CASSFLQGPYEQYF.

Sample share makes this clone large (0.1 to 1%). V gene TRBV2 combines with J gene TRBJ2-1; TRBD1 matches 9 bases. This CDR3 spans 15 amino acids. Unmatched junction bases numbered 6, after V lost 3 bases and J lost 6 bases. Germline CDR1 SNHLY, CDR2 FYNNEI. The chain's CDR3 is CASSDPGQGINEQFF. Written as DNA, the CDR3 is TGTGCCAGCAGTGACCCGGGACAGGGAATCAATGAGCAGTTCTTC.

The chain recombines TRBV6-5 with TRBJ1-3; D uncertain. V was pared by 8 bases and J by 0 bases, with 14 bases between. CDR1 and CDR2 (germline): MNHEY, SVGAGI. This CDR3 comprises 15 residues. The CDR3 DNA follows: TGTGCCAGCGGAAACAGCCATACCTCTGGAAACACCATATATTTT. This translates into CASGNSHTSGNTIYF.

This chain links TRBV9 with TRBJ1-5; no clear D. This CDR3 region has 14 residues. Deletions cut 0 bases from V and 3 bases from J, with 7 bases between. Germline CDR1 SGDLS, CDR2 YYNGEE. The CDR3 here is CASSVDSTNQPQHF. CDR3 nucleotides: TGTGCCAGCAGCGTAGATAGTACCAATCAGCCCCAGCATTTT.

The rearrangement links TRBV30 to TRBJ1-6, with D perhaps TRBD1 (5 bases). The CDR3 consists of 15 residues. The ends were cut back, 4 bases at V and 9 bases at J, with 19 bases in the middle. The germline CDR1 and CDR2 sequences are GTSNPN and SVGIG (reference sequence). The CDR3 here is CAWTNLGAGGSPLHF. CDR3 in DNA: TGTGCCTGGACTAACCTTGGGGCCGGGGGTTCACCCCTCCACTTT. Drawing the rest from reference TRBV30 and TRBJ1-6, the complete variable domain is SQTIHQWPATLVQPVGSPLSLECTVEGTSNPNLYWYRQAAGRGLQLLFYSVGIGQISSEVPQNLSASRPQDRQFILSSKKLLLSDSGFYLCAWTNLGAGGSPLHFGNGTRLTVT.

V and J are TRBV30 and TRBJ2-5; D remains unclear. Trimming left V 0 bases short and J 1 base short, with 6 bases between. Germline CDR1 reads GTSNPN; CDR2 reads SVGIG (reference sequence). The CDR3 extends over 13 amino acids. The CDR3 here is CAWSVQIQETQYF. The CDR3 nucleotides read TGTGCCTGGAGTGTCCAGATCCAAGAGACCCAGTACTTC.

The rearrangement joins TRBV30 to TRBJ2-3; 9 nucleotides match TRBD2. The CDR3 extends over 16 amino acids. The germline V gene encodes CDR1 GTSNPN and CDR2 SVGIG (reference sequence). V lost 5 bases, J lost 0 bases, and 9 bases stayed unmatched. The CDR3 DNA sequence: TGTGCCTGGGGCCGCTTAGCGGGAGTAAGCACAGATACGCAGTATTTT. As protein: CAWGRLAGVSTDTQYF.

V usage is TRBV6-2 or TRBV6-3 and J usage is TRBJ2-1; TRBD2 matches at 14 bases. Trimming took 7 bases from V and 10 from J; bases not matched to a gene: 9. Germline assignment: CDR1 MNHEY and CDR2 SVGEGT. The CDR3 is 15 amino acids. The CDR3 DNA reads as TGTGCCAGCACCCCGGGGACTAGCGGGAGTCTGGAGCAGTTCTTC. Its protein product is CASTPGTSGSLEQFF.

This clone was recorded a few times. The CDR3 region has the DNA TGTGCCAGTAGGTACCGGGACAGACCCTTGGAGACCCAGTACTTC. It is translated as CASRYRDRPLETQYF. The gene calls are TRBV19 and TRBJ2-5; 7 positions match TRBD1. Germline CDR1 reads LNHDA; CDR2 reads SQIVND (reference sequence). The CDR3 runs to 15 residues. Trimming removed 6 bases from V and 5 bases from J; junction bases left unmatched: 12. Full variable domain (outside the CDR3, taken from reference TRBV19 and TRBJ2-5): DGGITQSPKYLFRKEGQNVTLSCEQNLNHDAMYWYRQDPGQGLRLIYYSQIVNDFQKGDIAEGYSVSREKKESFPLTVTSAQKNPTAFYLCASRYRDRPLETQYFGPGTRLLVL.

The sample holds one count of this clone. The V gene is TRBV7-8, the J gene TRBJ2-3, with TRBD2 matching over 12 bases. This CDR3 is 16 amino acids long. V was clipped by 5 bases and J by 2 bases; unmatched bases: 5. CDR1 is SGHVS, CDR2 FQNEAQ, per germline. For the CDR3, the DNA is TGTGCCAGCAGCCCCTGGACTAGCGGGATCACAGATACGCAGTATTTT. Its protein product is CASSPWTSGITDTQYF.

The rearrangement joins TRBV3-1 (or the pseudogene TRBV3-2) to TRBJ1-1, with D perhaps TRBD1 (5 bases). The V and J ends lost 1 base and 1 base respectively, with 10 bases between them. Germline-derived CDR1 and CDR2 are LGHDT and YNNKEL (reference sequence). The CDR3 runs to 15 residues. DNA of the CDR3: TGTGCCAGCAGCCAAGGGAGACAGCAGAACACTGAAGCTTTCTTT. This translates into CASSQGRQQNTEAFF.

There are a few counts of this clone. The rearrangement uses TRBV7-3 and TRBJ2-1, with 7 bases fitting TRBD2. In germline, CDR1 is SGHTA, CDR2 FQGTGA. The CDR3 sequence is 16 residues long. The V segment lost 5 bases and the J segment 4 bases; nucleotides outside the gene matches: 11. DNA for the CDR3: TGTGCCAGCAGCACCCCGGGGGGAAAAGGGTACAATGAGCAGTTCTTC. It is translated as CASSTPGGKGYNEQFF.